Listed here are 6 T cell receptor beta chains from one sample, sequenced in a study of T-cell memory formation after mild COVID-19. TCRdb itself ran the 5' RACE reads through MiXCR, one entry per CDR3 protein. The table shows around 200,000 distinct CDR3 sequences, with around a fifth occurring only once. Sequenced sample: PBMCs or a T cell subset sorted from them (not recorded which). The receptors come from an adult woman who had mild COVID-19 (a few samples of this study predate the infection). Cell type and time point are not known.

This sequence joins TRBV15 and TRBJ2-4; unclear D gene. The V gene's germline CDR1 is LNHNV and CDR2 YYDKDF (reference sequence). This CDR3 has 17 residues. Deletions cut 1 base from V and 2 bases from J, with 15 bases between. The CDR3 sequence is CATSRVGVVGSKNIQYF. CDR3 nucleotide sequence: TGTGCCACCAGCAGAGTTGGGGTAGTTGGCTCCAAAAACATTCAGTACTTC.

This clonotype has only a few counts. This chain links TRBV12-3 or TRBV12-4 with TRBJ1-2, with unresolved D. Deletions cut 6 bases from V and 1 base from J, with 15 bases between. The CDR3 has 15 residues. The CDR3 protein is CASSPGLRDNYGYTF. CDR3 bases: TGTGCCAGCAGCCCCGGGCTACGCGATAACTATGGCTACACCTTC.

This clonotype was seen a few times. This chain joins TRBV3-1 and TRBJ2-7; D gene unclear. V was shortened by 1 base and J by 7 bases, with 11 bases between the two germline ends. The CDR3 consists of 13 residues. CDR1 is LGHDT and CDR2 is YNNKEL in the germline V gene (reference sequence). CDR3 nucleotides: TGTGCCAGCAGCCAAGGTAGGCCCGGGGAGCAGTACTTC. It encodes CASSQGRPGEQYF.

The V call is TRBV12-3 or TRBV12-4, the J call TRBJ1-1; D is unresolved. The CDR3 length is 15 residues. V was clipped by 7 bases and J by 3 bases, with 18 bases between them. DNA for the CDR3: TGTGCCAGCACCCCAATACAGCGCGCGGACACTGAAGCTTTCTTT. Translated, it gives CASTPIQRADTEAFF.

This sequence joins TRBV12-3 or TRBV12-4 and TRBJ2-2; 12 positions agree with TRBD2. Trimming at V came to 6 bases and at J to 0 bases, leaving 14 bases not matched to a gene. There are 20 residues in the CDR3. The CDR3 nucleotides read TGTGCCAGCAGCTGGGCAACGGGGACTAGCGGGCTCGCGAACACCGGGGAGCTGTTTTTT. Protein: CASSWATGTSGLANTGELFF.

Of note for this clonotype: A much larger clone sits a single nucleotide away, making a read error possible. Here the CDR3 reads CASSPVTSGQETQYF. CDR3 DNA: TGCGCCAGCAGCCCCGTGACTAGCGGACAAGAGACCCAGTACTTC. The rearrangement links TRBV5-1 to TRBJ2-5, with 9 bases fitting TRBD2. V dropped 4 bases and J dropped 2; count of bases not matched to a gene: 6. CDR1 SGHRS and CDR2 YFSETQ come from the germline V gene. The CDR3 runs to 15 residues.